The T cell receptor beta chain described here comes from a study of radiotherapy plus CTLA-4 blockade in lung cancer. Study conclusions and caveats: In blood, after radiotherapy plus ipilimumab, tumor-derived TCR clones expanded.

Assay used: immunoSEQ multiplex PCR; TCRdb lists only in-frame clones, some missing. This sample has roughly 40,000 clones, with 79% found just once. The table lists this clone with a count of one. The antigen is unknown. Focal radiation with ipilimumab CTLA-4 blockade was given to patients with chemo-refractory metastatic non-small-cell lung cancer. Germline V gives CDR1 KGHSH, CDR2 LQKENI. Trimming removed 0 bases at V and 10 bases at J, with 16 bases between. The CDR3 extends over 15 amino acids. This clonotype was sampled from a human donor with non-small cell lung cancer that progressed on radiotherapy plus ipilimumab. The chain has TRBV18 and TRBJ2-1, with no clear D. The sequenced sample was peripheral blood, obtained from a patient treated with radiotherapy plus ipilimumab. The CDR3 protein is CASSPPSYYPVEQFF. As DNA, the CDR3 is TGTGCCAGCTCACCACCTTCCTATTACCCGGTGGAGCAGTTCTTC.